Sequencing of this T cell receptor beta chain was carried out in a study of CD8+ T cells in alopecia areata. Study-wide results and caveats: Scalp sequencing also captures normal skin's resident alphabeta T cells. TCR sharing across patients was less clear than in mice, possibly HLA-related. Lesional scalp, especially alopecia totalis/universalis, showed higher clonality than normal scalp.

Extracted RNA was reverse transcribed, and the resulting cDNA served as sequencing template. Measured with immunoSEQ multiplex PCR; TCRdb has only the in-frame clones, and not every one. The sample has roughly 40,000 clones; more than 50% are singletons. A note on this clone: The target antigen is unknown.

The J segment lost 3 bases and the V segment lost 3 bases, leaving 6 bases of the junction unmatched. CDR1 and CDR2 (germline): SNHLY, FYNNEI. The CDR3 sequence is 15 residues long. Researchers sorted CD4+ cells into CD25+CD127- cells for a handful of patients. It was from alopecia areata patients that lesional scalp punch biopsies and peripheral blood were collected. The chain links TRBV2 to TRBJ2-7, with 9 bases fitting TRBD2. The sequenced material came from CD4+ Tregs sorted from blood. The source is a human donor with alopecia areata. The CDR3 region is CASSEGGRAIYEQYF. The CDR3 DNA is TGTGCCAGCAGTGAGGGCGGGAGGGCCATCTACGAGCAGTACTTC.